This T cell receptor beta chain appears in the sequencing data of a study of cytomegalovirus exposure and HLA in healthy donors. Study-level results: V- and J-gene trimming of TCR beta was linked (in a later analysis) to a missense DCLRE1C variant. Most likely, a cluster of highly shared sequence variants arose as a sequencing artifact. The authors excluded some V segments, including TRBV6-2 and TRBV6-3, as indistinguishable.

The CDR3 extends over 15 amino acids. CDR1 and CDR2 (germline): SGHAT, FQNNGV. J was trimmed by 6 bases and V by 0 bases; bases with no gene match: 4. Regarding this clone: Antigen: not known.

Primers included in the PCR were 60 Vbeta and 13 Jbeta primers. Data came from immunoSEQ multiplex PCR; TCRdb stores just in-frame clones and leaves some out. The sample has under 200,000 clones; around 79% are singletons. Specimen: PBMCs. The chain joins TRBV11-2 to TRBJ1-2, with 10 bases fitting TRBD1. The source of this sequence is a male donor in good health and CMV-seropositive. The chain's CDR3 is CASSLDRTGGDGYTF. The CDR3 DNA sequence: TGTGCCAGCAGCTTAGATCGGACAGGGGGGGATGGCTACACCTTC. The whole variable domain, remainder taken from reference TRBV11-2 and TRBJ1-2, is EAGVAQSPRYKIIEKRQSVAFWCNPISGHATLYWYQQILGQGPKLLIQFQNNGVVDDSQLPKDRFSAERLKGVDSTLKIQPAKLEDSAVYLCASSLDRTGGDGYTFGSGTRLTVV.